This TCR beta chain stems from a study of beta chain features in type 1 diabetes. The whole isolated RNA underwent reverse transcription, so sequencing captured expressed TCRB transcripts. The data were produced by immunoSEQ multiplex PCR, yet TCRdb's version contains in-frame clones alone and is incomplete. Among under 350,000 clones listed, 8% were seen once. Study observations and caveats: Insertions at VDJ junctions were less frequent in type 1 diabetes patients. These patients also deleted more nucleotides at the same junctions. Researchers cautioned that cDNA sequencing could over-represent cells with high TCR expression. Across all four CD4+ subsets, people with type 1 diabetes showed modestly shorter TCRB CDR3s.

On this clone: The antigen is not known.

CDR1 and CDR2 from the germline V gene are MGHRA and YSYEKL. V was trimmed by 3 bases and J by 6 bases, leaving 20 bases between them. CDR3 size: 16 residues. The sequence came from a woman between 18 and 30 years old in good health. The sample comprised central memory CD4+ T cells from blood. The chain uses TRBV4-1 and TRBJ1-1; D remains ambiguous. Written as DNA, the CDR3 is TGCGCCAGCAGCCATTCCCACCACGACCGGGAGGCTGAAGCTTTCTTT. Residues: CASSHSHHDREAEAFF.